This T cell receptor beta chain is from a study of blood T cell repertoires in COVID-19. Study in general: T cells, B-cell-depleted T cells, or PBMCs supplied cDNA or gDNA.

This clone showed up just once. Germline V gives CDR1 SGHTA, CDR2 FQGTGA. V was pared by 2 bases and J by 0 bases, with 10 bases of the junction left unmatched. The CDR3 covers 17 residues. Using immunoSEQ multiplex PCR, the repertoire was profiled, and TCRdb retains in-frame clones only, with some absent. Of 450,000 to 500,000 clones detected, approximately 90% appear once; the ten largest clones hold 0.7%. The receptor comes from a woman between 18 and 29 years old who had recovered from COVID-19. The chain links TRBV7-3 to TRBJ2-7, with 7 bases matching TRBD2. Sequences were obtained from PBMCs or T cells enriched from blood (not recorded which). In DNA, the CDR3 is TGTGCCAGCAGCTTACGGGGAGGCGGGGGTAGCTCCTACGAGCAGTACTTC. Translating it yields CASSLRGGGGSSYEQYF.